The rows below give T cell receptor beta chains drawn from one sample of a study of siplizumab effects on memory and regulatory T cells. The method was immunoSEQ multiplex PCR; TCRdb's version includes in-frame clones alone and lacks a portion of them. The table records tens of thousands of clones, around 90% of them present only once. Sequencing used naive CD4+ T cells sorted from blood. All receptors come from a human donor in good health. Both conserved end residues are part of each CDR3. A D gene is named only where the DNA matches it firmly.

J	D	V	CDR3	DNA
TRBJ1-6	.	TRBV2	CASSEGPPLGSPLHF	TGTGCCAGCAGCGAGGGGCCCCCCTTAGGGTCACCCCTCCACTTT
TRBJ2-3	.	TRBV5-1	CASSSGLYTDTQYF	TGCGCCAGCAGCTCCGGACTTTACACAGATACGCAGTATTTT
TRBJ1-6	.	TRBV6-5	CASSYSWEQDSPLHF	TGTGCCAGCAGTTACTCGTGGGAGCAGGATTCACCCCTCCACTTT
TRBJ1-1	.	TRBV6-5	CASRRGTPGYTEAFF	TGTGCCAGCAGACGGGGGACCCCGGGGTACACTGAAGCTTTCTTT
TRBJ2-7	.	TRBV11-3	CASSLNRLYEQYF	TGTGCCAGCAGCTTAAACAGACTCTACGAGCAGTACTTC
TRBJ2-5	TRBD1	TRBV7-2	CASSLGRDRLQETQYF	TGTGCCAGCAGCTTAGGTCGGGACAGGCTCCAAGAGACCCAGTACTTC
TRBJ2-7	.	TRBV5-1	CASSLLGGSYEQYF	TGCGCCAGCAGCTTGCTGGGAGGCTCCTACGAGCAGTACTTC
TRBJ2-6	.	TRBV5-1	CASSFDISSGANVLTF	TGCGCCAGCAGCTTTGACATTAGCTCTGGGGCCAACGTCCTGACTTTC
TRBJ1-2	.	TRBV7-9	CASHGGNGGYTF	TGTGCCAGCCATGGAGGTAACGGTGGCTACACCTTC
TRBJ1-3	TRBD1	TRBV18	CASSPPGQGGNTIYF	TGTGCCAGCTCACCCCCCGGACAGGGAGGAAACACCATATATTTT
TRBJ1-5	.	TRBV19	CASSITKGNQPQHF	TGTGCCAGTAGCATTACAAAGGGGAATCAGCCCCAGCATTTT